This is a list of T cell receptor beta chains from one sample in a study of long-term antiretroviral therapy in people with HIV. Sequencing used immunoSEQ multiplex PCR; TCRdb keeps in-frame clones, though not all of them. The profile shows 35,000 to 40,000 clones, roughly 82% of them singletons. The source material was unsorted PBMCs, sampled 0.3 years after starting antiretroviral therapy. These receptors were collected from a man between 18 and 35 years old with HIV. Each CDR3 is given with its conserved first and last residue. A D gene is named only where the DNA matches it firmly. Clone size is stated in some rows and not others, as once, few, many or a class when expanded.

J: TRBJ2-6
V: TRBV21-1
D: .
size: .
CDR3: CASSKEVGYQAGANVLTF
DNA: TGTGCCAGCAGCAAAGAGGTGGGGTATCAGGCTGGGGCCAACGTCCTGACTTTC

J: TRBJ2-7
V: TRBV27
D: TRBD2
size: .
CDR3: CASRPAGGPSYEQYF
DNA: TGTGCCAGCAGGCCGGCGGGAGGGCCCTCCTACGAGCAGTACTTC

J: TRBJ1-3
V: TRBV5-5
D: .
size: .
CDR3: CASSFYRGTGNTIYF
DNA: TGTGCCAGCAGCTTCTATAGGGGCACTGGAAACACCATATATTTT

J: TRBJ2-1
V: TRBV27
D: .
size: .
CDR3: CASRGEDNEQFF
DNA: TGTGCCAGCAGGGGAGAAGACAATGAGCAGTTCTTC

J: TRBJ2-3
V: TRBV7-7
D: .
size: .
CDR3: CASSLEPGVGTQYF
DNA: TGTGCTAGCAGCTTAGAACCTGGTGTGGGGACGCAGTATTTT

J: TRBJ2-2
V: TRBV7-8
D: .
size: .
CDR3: CASSLRSSNTGELFF
DNA: TGTGCCAGCAGCTTACGATCAAGCAACACCGGGGAGCTGTTTTTT

J: TRBJ1-2
V: TRBV7-2
D: .
size: .
CDR3: CASSLSWGGYGYTF
DNA: TGTGCCAGCAGCTTATCCTGGGGGGGATATGGCTACACCTTC

J: TRBJ1-2
V: TRBV4-1
D: .
size: .
CDR3: CASSQVPGLNYGYTF
DNA: TGCGCCAGCAGCCAAGTGCCGGGGCTGAACTATGGCTACACCTTC

J: TRBJ2-7
V: TRBV28
D: TRBD2
size: few
CDR3: CASNDPAGGFYEQYF
DNA: TGTGCCAGCAATGATCCAGCGGGAGGTTTCTACGAGCAGTACTTC

J: TRBJ2-3
V: TRBV19
D: .
size: .
CDR3: CASSKQLSGGPSTDTQYF
DNA: TGTGCCAGTAGTAAGCAGCTGTCCGGGGGGCCTAGCACAGATACGCAGTATTTT

J: TRBJ1-4
V: TRBV6-5
D: .
size: .
CDR3: CASSYGTAGNEKLFF
DNA: TGTGCCAGCAGTTACGGGACCGCCGGTAATGAAAAACTGTTTTTT

J: TRBJ1-2
V: TRBV21-1
D: .
size: .
CDR3: CASSEEPDRISNYGYTF
DNA: TGTGCCAGCAGCGAAGAACCAGACAGGATTTCTAACTATGGCTACACCTTC

J: TRBJ2-1
V: TRBV6-1
D: TRBD1
size: .
CDR3: CASSEIRDRQFF
DNA: TGTGCCAGCAGTGAAATCCGGGACAGGCAGTTCTTC

J: TRBJ2-3
V: TRBV9
D: .
size: .
CDR3: CASSVGYTDTQYF
DNA: TGTGCCAGCAGCGTGGGATACACAGATACGCAGTATTTT

J: TRBJ2-2
V: TRBV5-1
D: TRBD2
size: .
CDR3: CASSLAGVNTGELFF
DNA: TGCGCCAGCAGCTTAGCGGGGGTGAACACCGGGGAGCTGTTTTTT

J: TRBJ1-4
V: TRBV5-8
D: .
size: .
CDR3: CASSLGAGLEEKLFF
DNA: TGTGCCAGCAGCTTGGGGGCAGGGTTGGAAGAAAAACTGTTTTTT

J: TRBJ1-1
V: TRBV5-6
D: .
size: .
CDR3: CASSLGGGTEAFF
DNA: TGTGCCAGCAGCTTGGGCGGGGGTACCGAAGCTTTCTTT

J: TRBJ2-7
V: TRBV14
D: .
size: .
CDR3: CASSHGLGDAYEQYF
DNA: TGTGCCAGCAGCCATGGTTTGGGGGACGCCTACGAGCAGTACTTC

J: TRBJ2-3
V: TRBV5-6
D: TRBD1
size: .
CDR3: CASSLGQGAAQYF
DNA: TGTGCCAGCAGCTTAGGACAGGGGGCTGCGCAGTATTTT

J: TRBJ2-7
V: TRBV9
D: .
size: .
CDR3: CASSADGGTTEQYF
DNA: TGTGCCAGCAGCGCGGACGGTGGTACGACCGAGCAGTACTTC

J: TRBJ1-1
V: TRBV19
D: .
size: .
CDR3: CASAPRGNTEAFF
DNA: TGTGCCAGTGCTCCGAGAGGGAACACTGAAGCTTTCTTT

J: TRBJ2-1
V: TRBV7-8
D: .
size: .
CDR3: CASSYAGISDEQFF
DNA: TGTGCCAGCAGCTACGCAGGGATTTCGGATGAGCAGTTCTTC

J: TRBJ1-3
V: TRBV18
D: .
size: .
CDR3: CASSPRSPGAGNTIYF
DNA: TGTGCCAGCTCACCACGTTCCCCAGGGGCTGGAAACACCATATATTTT

J: TRBJ2-7
V: TRBV7-9
D: TRBD1
size: .
CDR3: CASSLRQGSYEQYF
DNA: TGTGCCAGCAGCTTAAGACAGGGGTCCTACGAGCAGTACTTC

J: TRBJ1-1
V: TRBV5-8
D: .
size: .
CDR3: CASSLAYQGNTEAFF
DNA: TGTGCCAGCAGCTTGGCATACCAGGGGAACACTGAAGCTTTCTTT

J: TRBJ1-1
V: TRBV25-1
D: .
size: few
CDR3: CASSEFGRGTEAFF
DNA: TGTGCCAGCAGTGAATTCGGCAGGGGCACTGAAGCTTTCTTT

J: TRBJ2-5
V: TRBV5-5
D: .
size: .
CDR3: CASIHRPSPQETQYF
DNA: TGTGCCAGCATTCACCGACCGTCCCCGCAAGAGACCCAGTACTTC

J: TRBJ2-7
V: TRBV27
D: TRBD2
size: .
CDR3: CASSLSLAGGYEQYF
DNA: TGTGCCAGCAGTTTAAGCCTAGCGGGAGGCTACGAGCAGTACTTC

J: TRBJ1-2
V: TRBV27
D: .
size: .
CDR3: CASSFGGGYGYTF
DNA: TGTGCCAGCAGTTTTGGAGGGGGCTATGGCTACACCTTC

J: TRBJ1-5
V: TRBV30
D: .
size: .
CDR3: CAWSEWGNSQPQHF
DNA: TGTGCCTGGAGTGAATGGGGTAATTCTCAGCCCCAGCATTTT

J: TRBJ1-6
V: TRBV6-1
D: .
size: .
CDR3: CASRPRGGTNSPLHF
DNA: TGTGCCAGCAGGCCTAGGGGTGGGACTAATTCACCCCTCCACTTT

J: TRBJ2-7
V: TRBV14
D: TRBD1
size: few
CDR3: CASSQRQGYDEQYF
DNA: TGTGCCAGCAGCCAGCGACAGGGGTATGACGAGCAGTACTTC

J: TRBJ2-2
V: TRBV2
D: TRBD1
size: .
CDR3: CASRASVTGGSGELFF
DNA: TGTGCCAGCAGGGCATCGGTGACAGGGGGATCCGGGGAGCTGTTTTTT

J: TRBJ1-1
V: TRBV19
D: TRBD1
size: .
CDR3: CASSDRGLVEAFF
DNA: TGTGCCAGTTCAGACAGGGGGCTCGTTGAAGCTTTCTTT

J: TRBJ2-7
V: TRBV9
D: TRBD1
size: .
CDR3: CASSVGAQGSSYEQYF
DNA: TGTGCCAGCAGCGTAGGAGCACAGGGGTCTTCCTACGAGCAGTACTTC

J: TRBJ1-5
V: TRBV5-5
D: TRBD1
size: .
CDR3: CASSWDSNSNQPQHF
DNA: TGTGCCAGCAGCTGGGACAGTAATAGCAATCAGCCCCAGCATTTT

J: TRBJ2-1
V: TRBV10-2
D: .
size: .
CDR3: CASTNRQVEQFF
DNA: TGCGCCAGCACCAACCGACAGGTGGAGCAGTTCTTC

J: TRBJ2-5
V: TRBV28
D: TRBD2
size: .
CDR3: CASSFRLRGGSETQYF
DNA: TGTGCCAGCAGTTTCCGATTACGCGGCGGGAGCGAGACCCAGTACTTC

J: TRBJ1-6
V: TRBV5-4
D: .
size: few
CDR3: CASSSLGRQGRYNSPLHF
DNA: TGTGCCAGCAGCTCACTCGGACGCCAAGGGAGGTATAATTCACCCCTCCACTTT

J: TRBJ2-3
V: TRBV5-1
D: TRBD1
size: .
CDR3: CASSLYGQGGGDTQYF
DNA: TGCGCCAGCAGCTTGTATGGACAGGGGGGAGGAGATACGCAGTATTTT

J: TRBJ2-7
V: TRBV5-4
D: .
size: few
CDR3: CASSPEGPGEQYF
DNA: TGTGCCAGCAGCCCCGAAGGGCCGGGAGAGCAGTACTTC

J: TRBJ2-5
V: TRBV2
D: .
size: .
CDR3: CASSVFVQETQYF
DNA: TGTGCCAGCAGTGTGTTCGTCCAAGAGACCCAGTACTTC

J: TRBJ1-1
V: TRBV5-4
D: .
size: .
CDR3: CASRERGTEAFF
DNA: TGTGCCAGCAGAGAACGAGGGACTGAAGCTTTCTTT

J: TRBJ2-1
V: TRBV27
D: TRBD2
size: .
CDR3: CASSISGGRNNEQFF
DNA: TGTGCCAGCAGTATTTCGGGAGGACGGAACAATGAGCAGTTCTTC

J: TRBJ2-7
V: TRBV6-4
D: TRBD2
size: once
CDR3: CASSEGLTSGKQYF
DNA: TGTGCCAGCAGTGAGGGCCTTACTAGCGGGAAGCAGTACTTC

J: TRBJ2-1
V: TRBV10-3
D: .
size: .
CDR3: CAIRLPGPTDNEQFF
DNA: TGTGCCATCAGACTACCGGGACCAACAGACAATGAGCAGTTCTTC

J: TRBJ2-5
V: TRBV7-9
D: .
size: .
CDR3: CASSLGRRLQETQYF
DNA: TGTGCCAGCAGCTTAGGCAGGAGACTACAAGAGACCCAGTACTTC

J: TRBJ2-4
V: TRBV4-2
D: .
size: .
CDR3: CASSQGGGIAAKNIQYF
DNA: TGTGCCAGCAGCCAGGGGGGAGGCATAGCGGCGAAAAACATTCAGTACTTC

J: TRBJ2-7
V: TRBV7-2
D: TRBD1
size: .
CDR3: CASSRLGTGIEQYF
DNA: TGTGCCAGCAGCCGCCTTGGGACAGGGATCGAGCAGTACTTC

J: TRBJ2-7
V: TRBV6-6
D: .
size: .
CDR3: CASSSAGLTYEQYF
DNA: TGTGCCAGCAGTTCGGCAGGACTAACCTACGAGCAGTACTTC

J: TRBJ2-7
V: TRBV7-2
D: .
size: .
CDR3: CAIQTDVYEQYF
DNA: TGTGCCATCCAGACAGACGTATACGAGCAGTACTTC

J: TRBJ2-1
V: TRBV5-6
D: TRBD1
size: .
CDR3: CASSSYTGGNEQFF
DNA: TGTGCCAGCAGCTCATACACAGGGGGGAATGAGCAGTTCTTC

J: TRBJ2-1
V: TRBV18
D: .
size: .
CDR3: CASSPFSRGKNEQFF
DNA: TGTGCCAGCTCACCATTTAGCAGGGGAAAAAATGAGCAGTTCTTC